These T cell receptor beta chains were read from a single sample in a study of regulatory and conventional T cells in RAG deficiency. This table comes from immunoSEQ multiplex PCR, and its TCRdb copy is limited to in-frame clones, with some not included. The sample has about 9,400 clones; around 92% are singletons. These data were also reused for a study on regulatory T cells.

Sequences were obtained from Tregs sorted from blood. Source of these receptors: a human donor in good health. Each CDR3 is given with its conserved first and last residue. The order of the fields is clone size, V gene, D gene, CDR3 length, J gene, CDR3 protein, CDR3 DNA. D genes are given only for firm matches. Size is omitted from some rows. Given values are once, few, many or a class for expanded clones.

>NA|TRBV13|NA|14|TRBJ1-2
CASSTPRGSYGYTF
TGTGCCAGCAGTACACCCAGGGGATCCTATGGCTACACCTTC
>NA|TRBV28|NA|12|TRBJ2-3
CASSSQTDTQYF
TGTGCCAGCAGTTCACAGACTGATACGCAGTATTTT
>NA|TRBV29-1|NA|12|TRBJ1-2
CSVDTDLYGYTF
TGCAGCGTTGATACAGATCTCTATGGCTACACCTTC
>NA|TRBV5-1|NA|15|TRBJ2-2
CASSFVRVNTGELFF
TGCGCCAGCAGCTTTGTAAGGGTGAACACCGGGGAGCTGTTTTTT
>NA|TRBV5-6|NA|14|TRBJ2-3
CASSWATGTDTQYF
TGTGCCAGCAGCTGGGCGACAGGCACAGATACGCAGTATTTT
>NA|TRBV30|NA|13|TRBJ1-3
CAWTTGSGNTIYF
TGTGCCTGGACCACAGGGTCTGGAAACACCATATATTTT
>once|TRBV19|NA|14|TRBJ1-2
CASANGPLRDGYTF
TGTGCCAGCGCAAACGGCCCTCTTCGAGATGGCTACACCTTC
>once|TRBV7-2|NA|14|TRBJ2-7
CASSPVLAVTEQYF
TGTGCCAGCAGCCCGGTTTTAGCAGTTACCGAGCAGTACTTC
>NA|TRBV6-1|NA|13|TRBJ1-3
CASSFRVGNTIYF
TGTGCCAGCAGTTTCAGGGTTGGAAACACCATATATTTT
>few|TRBV7-9|NA|14|TRBJ1-1
CASSLGGLKGSAFF
TGTGCCAGCAGCTTAGGAGGTTTGAAGGGCAGCGCTTTCTTT
>NA|TRBV6-1|TRBD1|14|TRBJ2-7
CASIGTDLSYEQYF
TGTGCCAGCATAGGGACAGATCTATCCTACGAGCAGTACTTC
>once|TRBV28|NA|17|TRBJ2-3
CASSLRGFLSSTDTQYF
TGTGCCAGCAGTTTACGCGGCTTCCTTTCTAGCACAGATACGCAGTATTTT
>NA|TRBV18|NA|16|TRBJ2-7
CASSPQGGGPVSEQYF
TGTGCCAGCTCACCTCAGGGGGGGGGCCCCGTGTCTGAGCAGTACTTC
>NA|TRBV11-3|TRBD1|15|TRBJ1-1
CASSLSGGMNTEAFF
TGTGCCAGCAGCCTATCAGGGGGGATGAACACTGAAGCTTTCTTT
>NA|TRBV19|NA|14|TRBJ2-6
CASSGVAGANVLTF
TGTGCCAGTAGCGGCGTAGCTGGGGCCAACGTCCTGACTTTC
>NA|TRBV27|TRBD1|14|TRBJ2-5
CASSPRTGSKTQYF
TGTGCCAGCAGTCCCAGGACAGGGAGCAAGACCCAGTACTTC
>NA|TRBV7-3|TRBD1|17|TRBJ1-1
CASSLTPPGTGGTEAFF
TGTGCCAGCAGCTTAACCCCCCCCGGGACAGGGGGCACTGAAGCTTTCTTT
>NA|TRBV6-5|TRBD2|14|TRBJ2-3
CASSGGGSTDTQYF
TGTGCCAGCAGTGGCGGGGGGTCAACAGATACGCAGTATTTT